This T cell receptor (beta chain) was found in a study of blood T cell repertoires in COVID-19. On this clone: The sample contains more than one DNA sequence encoding this CDR3.

This table comes from immunoSEQ multiplex PCR, and its TCRdb copy is limited to in-frame clones, with some not included. The sample shows around 250,000 clones, roughly four fifths of them seen only once. The sequence derives from a man aged 50-59 years who had recovered from COVID-19. The material sequenced was PBMCs or T cells enriched from blood (not recorded which).

CDR3 sequence: CSVEGQGAYEQYF. The CDR3 DNA sequence: TGCAGCGTTGAGGGGCAGGGGGCCTACGAGCAGTACTTC. The V and J genes are TRBV29-1 and TRBJ2-7; 7 bases are shared with TRBD1. The germline V gene encodes CDR1 SQVTM and CDR2 ANQGSEA. The V gene end was trimmed by 3 bases and the J gene end by 2 bases; junction bases not matched to a gene: 4. The CDR3 contains 13 residues.